A single sample is the source of the 5 T cell receptor beta chains below, sequenced in a study of OX40 agonist ivuxolimab in advanced cancers. Clones were read by immunoSEQ multiplex PCR, and TCRdb kept only the in-frame ones, dropping some. The data hold roughly 80,000 clones, with 85% to 95% observed a single time. Sequencing was performed on CD4+ or CD8+ T cells sorted from blood, taken in a trial of the OX40 agonist ivuxolimab. Receptor source: an adult with an advanced solid tumor such as melanoma, head and neck, liver or kidney cancer.

The chain carries TRBV9 and TRBJ1-2, with D possibly matching TRBD1 (6 bases). Trimming pared 3 bases from V and 2 bases from J, leaving 14 bases between. The CDR3 extends over 15 amino acids. CDR1 is SGDLS and CDR2 is YYNGEE in the germline V gene. As DNA, the CDR3 is TGTGCCAGCAGCGGAACAGGGTCATTAAACTATGGCTACACCTTC. As protein: CASSGTGSLNYGYTF.

This clone was counted a single time. The V and J genes are TRBV28 and TRBJ2-7; D is undetermined. The germline gives CDR1 MDHEN, CDR2 SYDVKM. Trimming pared 5 bases from V and 3 bases from J, leaving 8 bases between. The CDR3 extends over 12 amino acids. CDR3 amino acids: CASSGGHYEQYF. The CDR3 DNA reads as TGTGCCAGCAGTGGTGGGCACTACGAGCAGTACTTC.

The rearrangement uses TRBV7-2 and TRBJ2-4; tentative D call: TRBD2 (6 bases). The germline V gene has CDR1 SGHTA and CDR2 FQGNSA. Deletions cut 5 bases from V and 5 bases from J, with 13 bases between. The CDR3 consists of 14 residues. The CDR3 DNA sequence: TGTGCCAGCAGCCTCGCGCGGGAACAAAACATTCAGTACTTC. Residues: CASSLAREQNIQYF.

J is TRBJ1-2 and V is TRBV30; D call uncertain. V was clipped by 2 bases and J by 5 bases, with 12 bases between them. CDR1 is GTSNPN, CDR2 SVGIG, per germline (reference sequence). This CDR3 contains 13 residues. The CDR3 region is CAWSYRRIYGYTF. The CDR3 coding sequence is TGTGCCTGGAGTTATAGACGGATATATGGCTACACCTTC.

The chain links TRBV19 to TRBJ2-3; 12 bases are shared with TRBD2. V was clipped by 8 bases and J by 6 bases; unmatched bases: 12. The CDR3 runs to 16 residues. Germline-derived CDR1 and CDR2 are LNHDA and SQIVND (reference sequence). The CDR3 is CASRSLAGGVKDTQYF. CDR3 DNA sequence: TGTGCCAGTCGGTCGCTAGCGGGAGGGGTCAAGGATACGCAGTATTTT.